Below are 17 T cell receptor beta chains sequenced from a single sample in a study of human T cells and chemical hapten exposure (dated by TCRdb to the early 2020s). The time point label of this sample denotes: patch test 2, 6 weeks after DPC sensitization. This specimen's treatment or condition label, interpreted: therapeutic diphenylcyclopropenone sensitization with weekly scalp DPC. Preparation of the library involved RACE. Sequencer: NextSeq 500. TCRdb reanalyzed the raw reads on its own, using fastp at Q25 for trimming and MiXCR for clone calling, and kept in-frame beta chains. Each entry merges the rows of one CDR3 protein and shows their most common DNA and genes. For this sample the table gives over 130,000 distinct CDR3 sequences, of which around 11% were detected only once. Around 1.4% of the sample goes to the ten largest clones. Source: whole blood, taken in connection with sensitization to the hapten diphenylcyclopropenone (DPC). Receptors were obtained from a woman aged 50 to 65 with alopecia areata. Some clones in this sample may be carry-over from other donors' samples.

V and J are TRBV7-2 and TRBJ2-3, with 7 bases aligning to TRBD2. The CDR3 spans 14 residues. In germline, CDR1 is SGHTA, CDR2 FQGNSA. V shed 6 bases, J shed 1 base, and the junction held 4 bases outside the gene matches. CDR3 nucleotides: TGTGCCAGCAGGGCGGGAGCCGGCACAGATACGCAGTATTTT. Protein sequence: CASRAGAGTDTQYF.

This clonotype was counted many times. The rearrangement joins TRBV6-6 to TRBJ2-2; D possibly corresponds to TRBD2 (5 bases). V lost 8 bases, J lost 8 bases, and 27 bases lay in between. In germline, CDR1 is MNHNY, CDR2 SVGAGI (reference sequence). CDR3 length equals 17 residues. The CDR3 nucleotides are TGTGCCAGCCATGACGTCAGCGGAGTGAGTCCGCGGGGGGAGCTGTTTTTT. It translates to CASHDVSGVSPRGELFF.

This clonotype was observed a handful of times. The chain has TRBV12-3 or TRBV12-4 and TRBJ2-3; TRBD2 agrees at 9 bases. V lost 7 bases and J lost 4; bases outside the gene matches: 9. The CDR3 loop spans 15 amino acids. The DNA for the CDR3 is TGTGCCAGCAATCTCGGCGGGAGGGCCGCAGATACGCAGTATTTT. Its translation: CASNLGGRAADTQYF.

For the CDR3, the DNA is TGTGCCAGCAGCCGGACAGGGGAAAACACCATATATTTT. This translates into CASSRTGENTIYF. J is TRBJ1-3 and V is TRBV7-9; 9 bases map to TRBD1. There are 13 residues in the CDR3. Germline V gene data show CDR1 as SEHNR and CDR2 as FQNEAQ (reference sequence). Unmatched junction bases numbered 2, after V lost 5 bases and J lost 6 bases.

The chain links TRBV20-1 to TRBJ2-7, with D possibly TRBD1 on 6 matching bases. The CDR3 is 14 residues long. Germline V gene data show CDR1 as DFQATT and CDR2 as SNEGSKA (reference sequence). Trimming removed 1 base from V and 2 bases from J, with 12 bases in between. CDR3 DNA sequence: TGCAGTGCTAGAGGGACAGTAAGCCCCTACGAGCAGTACTTC. Amino acid sequence: CSARGTVSPYEQYF.

The rearrangement uses TRBV5-1 and TRBJ1-5; TRBD1 matches at 9 bases. There are 15 residues in the CDR3. Trimming removed 0 bases from V and 2 bases from J; junction bases left unmatched: 0. The germline CDR1 and CDR2 sequences are SGHRS and YFSETQ. The CDR3 bases are TGCGCCAGCAGCTTGGGGACAGGGGGCAATCAGCCCCAGCATTTT. This gives the protein CASSLGTGGNQPQHF.

A few counts support this clonotype. The V and J genes are TRBV20-1 and TRBJ2-2, with TRBD2 identical over 9 bases. The trim removed 0 bases at V and 6 bases at J, leaving 5 bases unmatched. Germline V gene sequence: CDR1 DFQATT, CDR2 SNEGSKA (reference sequence). The CDR3 runs to 15 residues. DNA for the CDR3: TGCAGTGCTAGAGAAACTGCGGGAGGGGCCGGGGAGCTGTTTTTT. Protein sequence: CSARETAGGAGELFF.

This clonotype has only a few counts. The rearrangement uses TRBV6-5 and TRBJ2-2, with a possible D match to TRBD2 (5 bases). The CDR3 has 16 amino acids. V was pared by 6 bases and J by 7 bases, with 21 bases between. Germline V lookup: CDR1 MNHEY, CDR2 SVGAGI. This CDR3 reads CASRGNGLLGNGELFF. DNA of the CDR3: TGTGCCAGCAGGGGGAACGGTCTCCTCGGGAACGGGGAGCTGTTTTTT.

This clonotype appeared many times. This chain connects TRBV29-1 to TRBJ2-5; D is unresolved. There are 12 residues in the CDR3. CDR1 SQVTM and CDR2 ANQGSEA come from the germline V gene. The ends were cut back, 5 bases at V and 1 base at J, with 8 bases in the middle. The CDR3 protein is CSVLSRQETQYF. As DNA, the CDR3 is TGCAGCGTTCTGAGTCGCCAAGAGACCCAGTACTTC.

This clonotype was seen a few times. The chain couples TRBV29-1 to TRBJ2-1; 14 positions match TRBD2. Unmatched junction bases numbered 8, after V lost 4 bases and J lost 6 bases. Germline assignment: CDR1 SQVTM and CDR2 ANQGSEA. The CDR3 loop spans 16 amino acids. CDR3 protein: CSVAPRLAGGPNEQFF. The CDR3 nucleotides read TGCAGCGTTGCGCCGAGACTAGCGGGAGGGCCCAATGAGCAGTTCTTC.

Notes on this clonotype: Since a much larger clone is just one base distant, this may be a read error. This chain joins TRBV7-2 and TRBJ2-1; TRBD2 matches at 8 bases. Germline CDR1 reads SGHTA; CDR2 reads FQGNSA. This CDR3 is 14 amino acids long. The V and J ends lost 7 bases and 5 bases, in that order; junction bases with no gene match: 7. CDR3: CASTKRESDNEQFF. In DNA, the CDR3 is TGTGCCAGCACCAAGCGGGAGAGTGACAATGAGCAGTTCTTC.

The chain combines TRBV9 with TRBJ1-1, with D perhaps matching TRBD1 (6 bases). The V end was cut by 3 bases, the J end by 1 base, with 7 bases between. This CDR3 is built from 13 residues. CDR1 is SGDLS and CDR2 is YYNGEE in the germline V gene. The CDR3 sequence is CASSEGQNTEAFF. CDR3 DNA sequence: TGTGCCAGCAGCGAGGGACAGAACACTGAAGCTTTCTTT. Drawing the rest from reference TRBV9 and TRBJ1-1, the complete variable domain is DSGVTQTPKHLITATGQRVTLRCSPRSGDLSVYWYQQSLDQGLQFLIQYYNGEERAKGNILERFSAQQFPDLHSELNLSSLELGDSALYFCASSEGQNTEAFFGQGTRLTVV.

This clonotype was detected many times. The chain links TRBV6-2 or TRBV6-3 to TRBJ1-1; the match to TRBD1 covers 9 bases. Looked up from germline, CDR1 is MNHEY and CDR2 is SVGEGT. The length of the CDR3 is 14 residues. The V and J ends lost 2 bases and 8 bases, in that order; junction bases with no gene match: 6. The CDR3 loop is CASSYPGTGREAFF. The CDR3 DNA reads as TGTGCCAGCAGTTACCCCGGGACAGGGCGAGAAGCTTTCTTT.

This clonotype was detected ten times or more. V gene TRBV19 combines with J gene TRBJ1-5, with D hard to call. V was shortened by 3 bases and J by 3 bases, with 6 bases between the two germline ends. The germline gives CDR1 LNHDA, CDR2 SQIVND (reference sequence). The CDR3 runs to 13 residues. The CDR3 loop reads CASSILNNQPQHF. CDR3 bases: TGTGCCAGTAGTATCCTTAACAATCAGCCCCAGCATTTT.

Only a few counts were recorded for this clonotype. This chain connects TRBV29-1 to TRBJ1-1, with 7 bases matching TRBD1. This CDR3 region has 14 residues. V gave up 6 bases and J gave up 3 bases; unmatched junction bases: 10. The germline CDR1 and CDR2 sequences are SQVTM and ANQGSEA. The CDR3 bases are TGCAGCGTCACACAACAGGGGATCGACACTGAAGCTTTCTTT. Amino acid sequence: CSVTQQGIDTEAFF.

This clonotype was picked up a small number of times. J is TRBJ2-2 and V is TRBV20-1; weak D call: TRBD2 (6 bases). CDR1 and CDR2 (germline): DFQATT, SNEGSKA (reference sequence). This CDR3 spans 12 amino acids. Trimming stripped 5 bases from V and 6 bases from J, with 10 bases between. This chain's CDR3 is CSADREAGELFF. CDR3 sequence (DNA): TGCAGTGCTGATAGGGAGGCCGGGGAGCTGTTTTTT.

The sample holds a few counts of this clonotype. The rearrangement uses TRBV7-2 and TRBJ2-7; no clear D gene. Deletions cut 2 bases from V and 2 bases from J, with 19 bases between. The CDR3 is 17 amino acids. Germline V CDR1 and CDR2: SGHTA, FQGNSA. CDR3 bases: TGTGCCAGCAGCTTAAGCAGCCTCAGTGCCTATGCCTACGAGCAGTACTTC. Translated, it gives CASSLSSLSAYAYEQYF.